The 23 T cell receptor beta chains reported below all come from one sample, sequenced in a study of regulatory T cells in long-lasting Graves disease. Described time point: newly diagnosed GD, antithyroid drugs for less than 3 months. Extracted PBMC RNA gave rise to the TCR library. Assembly of TCR beta libraries relied on iRepertoire HTBI primers together with Arm-PCR of CDR3 regions. TCRdb itself ran the multiplex PCR reads through MiXCR, one entry per CDR3 protein. Among roughly 260,000 distinct CDR3 sequences listed, under 20% were seen once. In addition, the sample was reused for a study of T cells in Graves' hyperthyroidism and ophthalmopathy.

The sample in question was peripheral blood mononuclear cells (PBMCs), obtained at new diagnosis, from a patient treated with antithyroid drugs. The receptor set was obtained from a woman between 25 and 40 years old with Graves disease.

This clonotype was seen ten or more times. The V gene is TRBV7-8, the J gene TRBJ2-1; D possibly uses TRBD1 or TRBD2 (6 bases each). There are 14 residues in the CDR3. Germline V CDR1 and CDR2: SGHVS, FQNEAQ. CDR3 protein: CAVTRGDSYNEQFF. The CDR3 DNA is TGTGCTGTGACTAGGGGGGATAGCTACAATGAGCAGTTCTTC.

This clonotype was seen many times. J is TRBJ1-6 and V is TRBV7-2, with D maybe TRBD1 (6 bases). Germline V lookup: CDR1 SGHTA, CDR2 FQGNSA. This CDR3 comprises 16 residues. Trimming took off 4 bases at V and 7 bases at J, with 17 bases between the two ends. The CDR3 sequence: CASSSLDQGKNSPLHF. The CDR3 DNA reads TGTGCCAGCAGCTCCCTCGACCAGGGGAAGAATTCACCCCTCCACTTT.

This clonotype was seen only a few times. The chain employs TRBV5-1 and TRBJ1-3; D call uncertain. V was cut by 0 bases and J by 0 bases, with 13 bases left in between. The CDR3 is made up of 17 amino acids. Germline V gene lookup returns CDR1 SGHRS and CDR2 YFSETQ. The CDR3 coding sequence is TGCGCCAGCAGCTTGGAACTCCGGACTCACTCTGGAAACACCATATATTTT. Its protein product is CASSLELRTHSGNTIYF.

The chain carries TRBV3-1 and TRBJ1-1; D possibly corresponds to TRBD1 (5 bases). This CDR3 comprises 15 residues. Germline assignment: CDR1 LGHDT and CDR2 YNNKEL (reference sequence). V was trimmed by 4 bases and J by 4 bases, leaving 16 bases between them. CDR3 sequence reads: CASSLPAGGVTEAFF. As DNA, the CDR3 is TGTGCCAGCAGCCTACCCGCCGGAGGGGTCACTGAAGCTTTCTTT.

This clonotype was seen repeatedly, ten times or more. V usage is TRBV7-9 and J usage is TRBJ1-5; D is undetermined. CDR1 is SEHNR and CDR2 is FQNEAQ in the germline V gene (reference sequence). Trimming cost V 8 bases and J 0 bases, with 11 bases left between them. CDR3 length: 14 amino acids. The CDR3 sequence: CASSDGLSNQPQHF. As DNA, the CDR3 is TGTGCCAGCTCCGACGGTCTTAGCAATCAGCCCCAGCATTTT.

There are many counts of this clonotype. This chain connects TRBV7-9 to TRBJ1-1, with D perhaps TRBD1 (6 bases). CDR3 length: 14 residues. Germline lookup yields CDR1 SEHNR and CDR2 FQNEAQ (reference sequence). Trimming pared 2 bases from V and 1 base from J, leaving 8 bases between. CDR3 in amino acids: CASSLTGTNTEAFF. In nucleotides, the CDR3 is TGTGCCAGCAGCTTAACAGGGACGAACACTGAAGCTTTCTTT. The whole variable domain, filled in from reference TRBV7-9 and TRBJ1-1, reads DTGVSQNPRHKITKRGQNVTFRCDPISEHNRLYWYRQTLGQGPEFLTYFQNEAQLEKSRLLSDRFSAERPKGSFSTLEIQRTEQGDSAMYLCASSLTGTNTEAFFGQGTRLTVV.

This clonotype appeared many times. The V gene is TRBV5-1, the J gene TRBJ2-5, with D possibly called TRBD1 or TRBD2 (5 bases each). The CDR3 sequence is 14 residues long. V was pared by 3 bases and J by 2 bases, with 11 bases between. Germline V gene lookup returns CDR1 SGHRS and CDR2 YFSETQ. The CDR3 DNA follows: TGCGCCAGCAGCTCAGAGGGGACGCAAGAGACCCAGTACTTC. Translated: CASSSEGTQETQYF.

This clonotype has a count of ten or more. The J gene is TRBJ1-2, the V gene TRBV12-3 or TRBV12-4; D is undetermined. V lost 4 bases to trimming and J lost 8 bases, with 23 bases between them. The CDR3 loop spans 16 amino acids. CDR3 protein: CASSSLWGWTAQGYTF. Written as DNA, the CDR3 is TGTGCCAGCAGTTCCCTATGGGGTTGGACTGCCCAAGGCTACACCTTC.

This clonotype has a count of ten or more. CDR3 sequence: CASSLLGPSYEQYF. In DNA, the CDR3 is TGTGCCAGCAGTCTGTTGGGACCAAGCTACGAGCAGTACTTC. The V call is TRBV28, the J call TRBJ2-7; D might be TRBD1 or TRBD2, each matching 5 bases. Germline-derived CDR1 and CDR2 are MDHEN and SYDVKM. This CDR3 has 14 amino acids. With 5 bases removed from V and 3 bases from J, the gap between germline ends came to 14 bases.

This clonotype was counted ten times or more. The chain links TRBV2 to TRBJ2-5, with D perhaps TRBD1 (5 bases). Germline V gene sequence: CDR1 SNHLY, CDR2 FYNNEI. The CDR3 is made up of 14 amino acids. The V and J ends lost 6 bases and 7 bases respectively, with 18 bases between them. This CDR3 reads CASRGDSAKGTQYF. The CDR3 DNA follows: TGTGCCAGCAGAGGCGACAGTGCCAAAGGGACCCAGTACTTC. The whole variable domain, remainder taken from reference TRBV2 and TRBJ2-5, is EPEVTQTPSHQVTQMGQEVILRCVPISNHLYFYWYRQILGQKVEFLVSFYNNEISEKSEIFDDQFSVERPDGSNFTLKIRSTKLEDSAMYFCASRGDSAKGTQYFGPGTRLLVL.

With regard to this clonotype: This may come from a read error, since a much larger clone is one base off. The CDR3 sequence: CASSQLGRAAYNGQFF. CDR3 in DNA: TGTGCCAGCAGCCAATTGGGGCGGGCCGCCTACAATGGGCAGTTCTTC. This sequence joins TRBV14 and TRBJ2-1; D could derive from TRBD1 or TRBD2 (5 bases each). Germline V gives CDR1 SGHDN, CDR2 FVKESK. The CDR3 totals 16 residues.

This clonotype was seen at least ten times. The chain is built from TRBV5-5 and TRBJ1-2, with 10 positions matching TRBD1. After removal of 5 bases from V and 8 bases from J, the junction contained 9 bases not matched to a gene. This CDR3 spans 14 amino acids. Germline V CDR1 and CDR2: SGHKS, YYEKEE (reference sequence). The DNA of the CDR3 is TGTGCCAGCAGACCGGGACAGGGGAGTAGGGGCTACACCTTC. This encodes CASRPGQGSRGYTF.

The rearrangement links TRBV5-4 to TRBJ2-2, with TRBD2 identical over 7 bases. Germline V lookup: CDR1 SGHNT, CDR2 YYREEE (reference sequence). V lost 2 bases and J lost 8; bases outside the gene matches: 6. The CDR3 is made up of 14 amino acids. The CDR3 protein is CASSFGLVRGELFF. The CDR3 nucleotides read TGTGCCAGCAGCTTCGGACTAGTTCGAGGGGAGCTGTTTTTT.

This clonotype was counted at least ten times. The gene calls are TRBV2 and TRBJ2-1, with D unclear. The CDR3 runs 14 residues. V lost 0 bases and J 6 bases, leaving 9 bases between the germline ends. Germline lookup yields CDR1 SNHLY and CDR2 FYNNEI. The CDR3 sequence: CASSEARSSNEQFF. DNA for the CDR3: TGTGCCAGCAGTGAAGCGCGGTCGAGCAATGAGCAGTTCTTC.

Notes on this clonotype: This likely traces to a read error, being one base from a far larger clone. The chain combines TRBV11-2 with TRBJ1-4; maybe TRBD1 (5 bases). The CDR3 totals 12 residues. Germline values: CDR1 SGHAT, CDR2 FQNNGV. This chain's CDR3 is CASSLIQERLFF. CDR3 DNA: TGTGCCAGCAGCTTAATACAGGAAAGACTGTTTTTT.

The table lists this clonotype with many counts. The chain has TRBV27 and TRBJ2-5; a weak D match, TRBD1 (5 bases). The CDR3 runs 13 residues. The ends were cut back, 3 bases at V and 3 bases at J, with 8 bases in the middle. From germline, CDR1 is MNHEY and CDR2 SMNVEV (reference sequence). CDR3 protein: CASSLLGEETQYF. The CDR3 coding sequence is TGTGCCAGCAGTTTGTTAGGGGAAGAGACCCAGTACTTC.

The chain links TRBV7-9 to TRBJ2-3, with 9 bases lining up with TRBD1. Germline V gene sequence: CDR1 SEHNR, CDR2 FQNEAQ (reference sequence). The J segment lost 2 bases and the V segment lost 5 bases, leaving 11 bases of the junction unmatched. The CDR3 spans 17 residues. In DNA, the CDR3 is TGTGCCAGCAGCCTAGTACCGACAGGGGGTCCCACAGATACGCAGTATTTT. Its translation is CASSLVPTGGPTDTQYF. Drawing the rest from reference TRBV7-9 and TRBJ2-3, the complete variable domain is DTGVSQNPRHKITKRGQNVTFRCDPISEHNRLYWYRQTLGQGPEFLTYFQNEAQLEKSRLLSDRFSAERPKGSFSTLEIQRTEQGDSAMYLCASSLVPTGGPTDTQYFGPGTRLTVL.

At least ten counts were recorded for this clonotype. The genes are TRBV3-1 and TRBJ1-1, with 8 bases that match TRBD1. V lost 5 bases, J lost 4 bases, and 3 bases stayed unmatched. Germline CDR1 is LGHDT and CDR2 is YNNKEL (reference sequence). The length of the CDR3 is 13 residues. The CDR3 loop reads CASSVTGGTEAFF. As DNA, the CDR3 is TGTGCCAGCAGCGTCACAGGGGGCACTGAAGCTTTCTTT.

This clonotype was seen many times. The rearrangement uses TRBV5-1 and TRBJ2-1; D uncertain. The length of the CDR3 is 13 residues. Trimming removed 4 bases from V and 9 bases from J, with 14 bases in between. Germline-derived CDR1 and CDR2 are SGHRS and YFSETQ. The CDR3 DNA follows: TGCGCCAGCAGCCCCCGAGGAGAGGCTGAGCAGTTCTTC. Translating gives CASSPRGEAEQFF.

In this sample, this clonotype turned up many times. The J gene is TRBJ2-7, the V gene TRBV20-1; 9 bases line up with TRBD1. The V gene's germline CDR1 is DFQATT and CDR2 SNEGSKA (reference sequence). The V gene end was trimmed by 8 bases and the J gene end by 2 bases; junction bases not matched to a gene: 7. CDR3 length: 13 amino acids. The CDR3 DNA reads TGCAGTACAAAGGGACAGGGAACCTACGAGCAGTACTTC. Translated, it gives CSTKGQGTYEQYF.

This clonotype has at least ten counts. CDR3 in DNA: TGTGCCAGCAGTTACGAAGAGGGTGGCTACACCTTC. Translating gives CASSYEEGGYTF. The chain combines TRBV6-5 with TRBJ1-2; D is unclear. Trimming removed 2 bases from V and 7 bases from J, with 8 bases in between. The CDR3 loop spans 12 amino acids. Germline V gene sequence: CDR1 MNHEY, CDR2 SVGAGI.

This clonotype was detected many times. The DNA for the CDR3 is TGTGCCAGCAGCTTCAATGTGGGGAAGTCATATGGCTACACCTTC. Encoded protein: CASSFNVGKSYGYTF. The rearrangement uses TRBV11-2 and TRBJ1-2; D ambiguous. Trimming removed 3 bases at V and 5 bases at J, with 16 bases between. This CDR3 has 15 residues. Germline values: CDR1 SGHAT, CDR2 FQNNGV.

This clonotype was picked up many times. The rearrangement links TRBV5-1 to TRBJ1-1; D is uncertain. Per germline, CDR1 SGHRS and CDR2 YFSETQ. Trimming pared 1 base from V and 3 bases from J, leaving 16 bases between. The CDR3 sequence is 16 residues long. The CDR3 loop reads CASSLTEGGSHTEAFF. The CDR3 bases are TGCGCCAGCAGCTTGACCGAGGGAGGTTCTCACACTGAAGCTTTCTTT. The whole variable domain, remainder taken from reference TRBV5-1 and TRBJ1-1, is KAGVTQTPRYLIKTRGQQVTLSCSPISGHRSVSWYQQTPGQGLQFLFEYFSETQRNKGNFPGRFSGRQFSNSRSEMNVSTLELGDSALYLCASSLTEGGSHTEAFFGQGTRLTVV.